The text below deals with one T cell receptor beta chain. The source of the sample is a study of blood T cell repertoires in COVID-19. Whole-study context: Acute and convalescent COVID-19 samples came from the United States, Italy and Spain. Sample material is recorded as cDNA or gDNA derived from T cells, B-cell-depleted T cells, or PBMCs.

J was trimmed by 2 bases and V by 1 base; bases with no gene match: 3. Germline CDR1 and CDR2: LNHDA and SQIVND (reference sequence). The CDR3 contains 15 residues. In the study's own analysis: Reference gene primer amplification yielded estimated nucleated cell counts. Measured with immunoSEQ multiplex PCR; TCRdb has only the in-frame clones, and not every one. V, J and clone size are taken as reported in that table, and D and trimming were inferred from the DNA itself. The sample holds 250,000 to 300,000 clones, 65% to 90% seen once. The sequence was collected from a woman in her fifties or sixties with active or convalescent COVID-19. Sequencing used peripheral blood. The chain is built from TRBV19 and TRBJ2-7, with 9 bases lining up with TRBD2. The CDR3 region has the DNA TGTGCCAGTAGTATAGCTAGCGGGACCGCCTACGAGCAGTACTTC. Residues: CASSIASGTAYEQYF.